This T cell receptor beta chain is from a study of shared clonotypes between healthy human individuals. Assay used: immunoSEQ multiplex PCR; TCRdb lists only in-frame clones, some missing. The sample contains 550,000 to 650,000 clones, 95% to 96% of which appear only once. This clone was recorded once. Naive CD8 cells, CD45RO-negative and positively selected for CCR7, excluded terminally differentiated effector memory CD45RA+ cells. Trimming removed 4 bases from V and 6 bases from J; junction bases left unmatched: 5. This CDR3 has 15 amino acids. The germline V gene encodes CDR1 MGHRA and CDR2 YSYEKL.

V and J are TRBV4-1 and TRBJ2-2; 10 bases match TRBD1. This clonotype was obtained from a woman in her thirties in good health. The sample was naive CD8+ T cells sorted from blood. The CDR3 loop is CASSLLTGGSGELFF. In nucleotides, the CDR3 is TGCGCCAGCAGCCTCTTGACAGGGGGCTCCGGGGAGCTGTTTTTT.